The 23 T cell receptor beta chains given below trace back to one sample, sequenced in a study of control samples from healthy donors and cancer patients. TCRdb's copy holds only in-frame clones and misses some; the assay was immunoSEQ multiplex PCR. The data show roughly 100,000 clones, almost 90% seen once. Sequenced input: blood. These receptors were collected from a man younger than 40 in good health.

The chain uses TRBV6-2 or TRBV6-3 and TRBJ2-7; 8 nucleotides align to TRBD2. The germline gives CDR1 MNHEY, CDR2 SVGEGT. V lost 0 bases and J lost 7; bases outside the gene matches: 8. CDR3 length equals 15 residues. The CDR3 loop reads CASSYSPSGLIEQYF. The DNA of the CDR3 is TGTGCCAGCAGTTACTCCCCTAGCGGGTTGATAGAGCAGTACTTC.

This chain uses TRBV18 with TRBJ2-7; D remains unclear. Germline CDR1 reads KGHSH; CDR2 reads LQKENI. Trimming took 0 bases from V and 13 from J, leaving 10 bases between them. CDR3 size: 11 residues. CDR3 in amino acids: CASSPPKGLYF. For the CDR3, the DNA is TGTGCCAGCTCACCACCTAAAGGGTTATACTTC.

This chain uses TRBV10-3 with TRBJ2-5; the D is unclear. V was trimmed by 0 bases and J by 4 bases, leaving 12 bases between them. The CDR3 is made up of 15 amino acids. Germline loops: CDR1 ENHRY, CDR2 SYGVKD. The CDR3 bases are TGTGCCATCAGTGAGTCGATATCCGGCGGAGAGACCCAGTACTTC. Translating it yields CAISESISGGETQYF.

The chain employs TRBV5-1 and TRBJ1-4; no firm D call. Germline V gene sequence: CDR1 SGHRS, CDR2 YFSETQ. The CDR3 spans 16 residues. V was trimmed by 4 bases and J by 6 bases, leaving 19 bases between them. Here the CDR3 reads CASSAGRTQRHEKLFF. The CDR3 DNA reads as TGCGCCAGCAGCGCGGGGAGGACGCAGCGGCATGAAAAACTGTTTTTT.

This chain connects TRBV5-4 to TRBJ1-1, with D hard to call. Trimming left V 1 base short and J 6 bases short, with 7 bases between. This CDR3 has 12 residues. Germline V CDR1 and CDR2: SGHNT, YYREEE (reference sequence). CDR3 in DNA: TGTGCCAGCAGCTTGAAGGCTTCTGAAGCTTTCTTT. Amino acids: CASSLKASEAFF.

The count of this clone is one. The chain employs TRBV15 and TRBJ2-1, with 8 bases fitting TRBD2. The CDR3 covers 15 residues. The germline CDR1 and CDR2 sequences are LNHNV and YYDKDF (reference sequence). V shed 2 bases, J shed 9 bases, and the junction held 9 bases outside the gene matches. This CDR3 reads CATSRPAGAVTEQFF. Written as DNA, the CDR3 is TGTGCCACCAGCAGACCAGCGGGAGCGGTTACTGAGCAGTTCTTC.

This chain links TRBV5-8 with TRBJ1-6, with 9 bases fitting TRBD1. The length of the CDR3 is 18 residues. Germline V lookup: CDR1 SGHTS, CDR2 YDEGEE. The J segment lost 1 base and the V segment lost 5 bases, leaving 10 bases of the junction unmatched. CDR3 residues: CASSYLGGTGSYNSPLHF. CDR3 in DNA: TGTGCCAGCAGTTACCTCGGCGGGACAGGGTCCTATAATTCACCCCTCCACTTT.

This rearrangement joins TRBV7-8 to TRBJ2-7; possible D gene TRBD2, 6 bases. Per germline, CDR1 SGHVS and CDR2 FQNEAQ. Trimming cost V 10 bases and J 2 bases, with 15 bases left between them. The CDR3 totals 13 residues. The CDR3: CATGGGLAYEQYF. The CDR3 coding sequence is TGTGCCACCGGCGGAGGGTTGGCCTACGAGCAGTACTTC.

Turning to this clone: This same CDR3 is encoded by further DNA sequences in the sample. The genes are TRBV3-1 (or the pseudogene TRBV3-2) and TRBJ1-5, with unresolved D. Germline-derived CDR1 and CDR2 are LGHDT and YNNKEL (reference sequence). Deletions cut 0 bases from V and 4 bases from J, with 10 bases between. The CDR3 consists of 15 residues. The CDR3 here is CASSQDTTGNQPQHF. The CDR3 DNA reads TGTGCCAGCAGCCAAGACACGACGGGTAATCAGCCCCAGCATTTT.

This chain connects TRBV11-3 to TRBJ2-5, with a tentative D call TRBD1 (5 bases). The CDR3 sequence is 14 residues long. V was trimmed by 5 bases and J by 3 bases, leaving 13 bases between them. Germline CDR1 SGHNT, CDR2 YENEEA. The chain's CDR3 is CASSTLTAEETQYF. CDR3 nucleotides: TGTGCCAGCAGCACTCTGACAGCTGAAGAGACCCAGTACTTC.

V and J are TRBV6-6 and TRBJ2-3; 7 bases align to TRBD2. Germline V gene data show CDR1 as MNHNY and CDR2 as SVGAGI (reference sequence). The CDR3 loop spans 16 amino acids. The V segment lost 2 bases and the J segment 2 bases; nucleotides outside the gene matches: 7. CDR3 sequence: CASSYLVGGATDTQYF. The CDR3 DNA follows: TGTGCCAGCAGTTACCTCGTGGGAGGGGCCACAGATACGCAGTATTTT.

The chain joins TRBV18 to TRBJ2-7, with 10 positions matching TRBD1. The CDR3 contains 15 residues. V shed 2 bases, J shed 2 bases, and the junction held 3 bases outside the gene matches. Germline CDR1 is KGHSH and CDR2 is LQKENI. CDR3 nucleotides: TGTGCCAGCTCACCAGGTGGGACAGGGGCCTACGAGCAGTACTTC. Residues: CASSPGGTGAYEQYF.

The chain is built from TRBV7-2 and TRBJ2-5; TRBD2 agrees at 7 bases. The CDR3 length is 16 residues. Germline V gene sequence: CDR1 SGHTA, CDR2 FQGNSA. V was pared by 2 bases and J by 0 bases, with 6 bases of the junction left unmatched. This CDR3 reads CASSLRRGGYQETQYF. The CDR3 region has the DNA TGTGCCAGCAGCTTACGTCGCGGGGGATACCAAGAGACCCAGTACTTC.

The V and J genes are TRBV11-2 and TRBJ2-1, with 9 bases that match TRBD2. CDR1 and CDR2 from the germline V gene are SGHAT and FQNNGV. The trim removed 1 base at V and 8 bases at J, leaving 12 bases unmatched. The CDR3 is 17 residues long. The chain's CDR3 is CASSLGVLAGEKDEQFF. As DNA, the CDR3 is TGTGCCAGCAGCTTAGGGGTGTTAGCGGGAGAGAAGGATGAGCAGTTCTTC.

The chain couples TRBV28 to TRBJ1-3, with D unclear. The CDR3 contains 16 residues. CDR1 and CDR2 from the germline V gene are MDHEN and SYDVKM. V lost 6 bases to trimming and J lost 0 bases, with 15 bases between them. For the CDR3, the DNA is TGTGCCAGCAGCTCTCACGCAGGTGCCTCTGGAAACACCATATATTTT. Amino acid sequence: CASSSHAGASGNTIYF.

The chain uses TRBV6-6 and TRBJ1-6, with D tentatively TRBD1 (5 bases). Between the trimmed V and J ends, which lost 5 bases and 8 bases, there was a span of 16 bases. CDR1 MNHNY and CDR2 SVGAGI come from the germline V gene (reference sequence). CDR3 length equals 15 residues. CDR3 DNA: TGTGCCAGCAGTACCGGAGGCAGGGTGGATTCACCCCTCCACTTT. As protein: CASSTGGRVDSPLHF.

This clone appeared a few times. The chain is built from TRBV4-3 and TRBJ2-2; D may be TRBD2 (5 bases). V shed 5 bases and J shed 8 bases, with 15 bases lying between them. CDR3 length: 14 amino acids. Germline CDR1 reads LGHNA; CDR2 reads YSLEER. In DNA form, the CDR3 reads TGCGCCAGCAGCTTCCCCGAGAGGGCTGGGGAGCTGTTTTTT. Its translation is CASSFPERAGELFF.

The rearrangement joins TRBV28 to TRBJ1-3, with 8 bases identical to TRBD1. After removal of 5 bases from V and 2 bases from J, the junction contained 5 bases not matched to a gene. The CDR3 has 15 amino acids. Germline V CDR1 and CDR2: MDHEN, SYDVKM. The CDR3 bases are TGTGCCAGCAGTAGCGGACAGGGTGCTGGAAACACCATATATTTT. It encodes CASSSGQGAGNTIYF.

The rearrangement joins TRBV6-1 to TRBJ2-6; D gene uncertain. The CDR3 totals 19 residues. Trimming left V 2 bases short and J 0 bases short, with 17 bases between. Germline lookup yields CDR1 MNHNS and CDR2 SASEGT. The CDR3 sequence: CASSEIAAPGSSGANVLTF. Written as DNA, the CDR3 is TGTGCCAGCAGTGAAATTGCTGCCCCAGGCTCCTCTGGGGCCAACGTCCTGACTTTC.

This chain links TRBV5-1 with TRBJ1-3; a weak D match, TRBD1 (6 bases). The CDR3 runs to 16 residues. V lost 0 bases and J lost 1, with 11 bases in between. Germline CDR1 SGHRS, CDR2 YFSETQ. CDR3 DNA sequence: TGCGCCAGCAGCTTGGGGACAGAGGATTCTGGAAACACCATATATTTT. It specifies CASSLGTEDSGNTIYF.

The chain couples TRBV3-1 (or the pseudogene TRBV3-2) to TRBJ2-5; D is unclear. Per germline, CDR1 LGHDT and CDR2 YNNKEL (reference sequence). Between the trimmed V and J ends, which lost 2 bases and 1 base, there was a span of 2 bases. The CDR3 sequence is 12 residues long. CDR3 DNA: TGTGCCAGCAGCCAACCCCAAGAGACCCAGTACTTC. This encodes CASSQPQETQYF.

The rearrangement uses TRBV29-1 and TRBJ2-2; TRBD2 aligns across 10 bases. The CDR3 extends over 17 amino acids. The junction had 10 bases not matched to a gene; V was cut back by 6 bases and J by 0 bases. The germline gives CDR1 SQVTM, CDR2 ANQGSEA. CDR3 sequence reads: CSVPRTSGGANTGELFF. The CDR3 DNA reads TGCAGCGTACCAAGGACTAGCGGAGGCGCGAACACCGGGGAGCTGTTTTTT.

The chain recombines TRBV7-9 with TRBJ1-2, with 7 bases aligning to TRBD1. From germline, CDR1 is SEHNR and CDR2 FQNEAQ (reference sequence). V shed 4 bases and J 2 bases; nucleotides not matched to a gene: 10. The length of the CDR3 is 16 residues. Here the CDR3 reads CASSSLRRGGNYGYTF. In DNA form, the CDR3 reads TGTGCCAGCAGCTCCCTGAGACGAGGGGGCAACTATGGCTACACCTTC.